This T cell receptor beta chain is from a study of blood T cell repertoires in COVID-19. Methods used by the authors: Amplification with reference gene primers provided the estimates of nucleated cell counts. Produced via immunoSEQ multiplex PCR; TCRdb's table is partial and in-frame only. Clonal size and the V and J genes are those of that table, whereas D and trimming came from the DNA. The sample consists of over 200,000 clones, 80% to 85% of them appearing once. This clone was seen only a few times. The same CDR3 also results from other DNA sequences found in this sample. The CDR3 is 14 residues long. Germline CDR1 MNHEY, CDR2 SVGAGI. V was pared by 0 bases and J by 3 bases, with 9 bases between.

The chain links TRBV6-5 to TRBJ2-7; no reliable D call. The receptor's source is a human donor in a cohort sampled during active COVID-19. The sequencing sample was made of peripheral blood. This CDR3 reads CASSYSTRLYEQYF. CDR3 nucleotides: TGTGCCAGCAGTTACTCTACCAGACTCTACGAGCAGTACTTC.